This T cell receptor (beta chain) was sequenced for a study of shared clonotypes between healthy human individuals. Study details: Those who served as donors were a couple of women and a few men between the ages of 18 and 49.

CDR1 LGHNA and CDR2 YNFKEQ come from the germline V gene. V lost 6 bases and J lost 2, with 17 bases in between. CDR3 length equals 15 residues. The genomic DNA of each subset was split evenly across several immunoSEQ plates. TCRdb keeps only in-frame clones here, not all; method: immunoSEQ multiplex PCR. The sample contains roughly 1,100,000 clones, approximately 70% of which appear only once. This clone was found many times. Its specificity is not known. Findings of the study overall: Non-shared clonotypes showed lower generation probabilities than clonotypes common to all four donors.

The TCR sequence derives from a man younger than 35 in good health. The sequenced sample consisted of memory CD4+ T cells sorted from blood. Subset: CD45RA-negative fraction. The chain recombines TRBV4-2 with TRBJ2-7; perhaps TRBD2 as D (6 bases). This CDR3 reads CASRIIADPTYEQYF. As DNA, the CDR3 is TGTGCCAGCAGGATTATAGCGGATCCTACCTACGAGCAGTACTTC.